A single sample gave rise to the 14 T cell receptor beta chains below, sequenced in a study of T cell responses to AZD1222 COVID-19 vaccine. Produced via immunoSEQ multiplex PCR; TCRdb's table is partial and in-frame only. There are tens of thousands of clones in the sample; around 91% occur only once, and less than 5.5% lies in the top ten. The sequencing here drew on peripheral blood, taken on day 0 of MenACWY control vaccination. Receptors originate from an adult in good health.

This clone was detected only once. V and J are TRBV5-6 and TRBJ2-7; D uncertain. Germline assignment: CDR1 SGHDT and CDR2 YYEEEE. V was cut by 3 bases and J by 2 bases, with 15 bases left in between. The length of the CDR3 is 15 residues. As DNA, the CDR3 is TGTGCCAGCAGCTATGTTGGGCCCTCCACCTACGAGCAGTACTTC. Its protein is CASSYVGPSTYEQYF.

The J gene is TRBJ2-3, the V gene TRBV2; perhaps D is TRBD1 or TRBD2 (6 bases each). V was clipped by 6 bases and J by 3 bases, with 10 bases between them. Germline lookup yields CDR1 SNHLY and CDR2 FYNNEI. CDR3 size: 13 residues. CDR3: CASRGGGTDTQYF. The CDR3 coding sequence is TGTGCCAGCAGGGGGGGCGGGACAGATACGCAGTATTTT.

The CDR3 DNA follows: TGTGCCAGAGAGGGGGGAGGAAAGTATTCACCCCTCCACTTT. It specifies CAREGGGKYSPLHF. V usage is TRBV19 and J usage is TRBJ1-6; D perhaps matches TRBD1 (6 bases). Trimming took off 9 bases at V and 8 bases at J, with 17 bases between the two ends. CDR3 length: 14 residues. Germline CDR1 LNHDA, CDR2 SQIVND (reference sequence).

The rearrangement joins TRBV18 to TRBJ1-1; D remains unclear. Trimming took 3 bases from V and 1 from J, leaving 6 bases between them. The CDR3 has 13 amino acids. Germline-derived CDR1 and CDR2 are KGHSH and LQKENI. The CDR3 coding sequence is TGTGCCAGCTCACCGGAACCGAACACTGAAGCTTTCTTT. Translated, it gives CASSPEPNTEAFF.

The table lists this clone with a count of one. The CDR3 DNA is TGCGCCAGCAGCCAAAGGACAGGGGGCGCTGGGGCCAACGTCCTGACTTTC. It translates to CASSQRTGGAGANVLTF. The chain is built from TRBV4-3 and TRBJ2-6; 11 nucleotides agree with TRBD1. CDR1 is LGHNA and CDR2 is YSLEER in the germline V gene. Trimming cost V 2 bases and J 2 bases; bases outside gene matches: 2. CDR3 length equals 17 residues.

This chain's CDR3 is CASSLHREREKLFF. Here the CDR3 DNA reads TGTGCCAGCAGTCTCCACAGGGAAAGGGAAAAACTGTTTTTT. The chain carries TRBV7-2 and TRBJ1-4, with TRBD1 as a possible D gene (6 bases). The CDR3 has 14 residues. Germline-derived CDR1 and CDR2 are SGHTA and FQGNSA. Trimming cost V 6 bases and J 8 bases, with 16 bases left between them.

CDR3 sequence: CASSQEWDRGNTEAFF. The CDR3 DNA reads TGTGCCAGCAGCCAAGAGTGGGACAGGGGGAACACTGAAGCTTTCTTT. V and J are TRBV4-2 and TRBJ1-1, with 10 nucleotides matching TRBD1. This CDR3 is built from 16 residues. J gave up 1 base and V 0 bases, and 2 bases lay outside the gene matches. Looked up from germline, CDR1 is LGHNA and CDR2 is YNFKEQ.

The chain uses TRBV9 and TRBJ1-4; D is undetermined. Deletions cut 6 bases from V and 8 bases from J, with 23 bases between. CDR3 length: 16 amino acids. Germline loops: CDR1 SGDLS, CDR2 YYNGEE. Here the CDR3 DNA reads TGTGCCAGCATCGCTCTGTCCTGGCGCATGGAGGAAAAACTGTTTTTT. It encodes CASIALSWRMEEKLFF.

The chain is built from TRBV15 and TRBJ2-5; tentatively, D is TRBD2 (6 bases). The V end lost 1 base, the J end lost 2 bases, and 14 bases lay between the germline ends. Germline CDR1 is LNHNV and CDR2 is YYDKDF (reference sequence). This CDR3 has 16 amino acids. The CDR3 sequence: CATSRALGREQETQYF. The DNA of the CDR3 is TGTGCCACCAGCAGAGCGCTAGGGCGGGAACAAGAGACCCAGTACTTC. The whole variable domain, filled in from reference TRBV15 and TRBJ2-5, reads DAMVIQNPRYQVTQFGKPVTLSCSQTLNHNVMYWYQQKSSQAPKLLFHYYDKDFNNEADTPDNFQSRRPNTSFCFLDIRSPGLGDTAMYLCATSRALGREQETQYFGPGTRLLVL.

The V and J genes are TRBV10-3 and TRBJ2-7; D is undetermined. This CDR3 comprises 15 residues. Between the trimmed V and J ends, which lost 4 bases and 2 bases, there was a span of 15 bases. Per germline, CDR1 ENHRY and CDR2 SYGVKD. The CDR3 reads CAISGSVERAYEQYF. In nucleotides, the CDR3 is TGTGCCATCAGTGGCAGTGTGGAAAGGGCCTACGAGCAGTACTTC.

This chain uses TRBV19 with TRBJ2-7; 9 bases align to TRBD2. Germline assignment: CDR1 LNHDA and CDR2 SQIVND (reference sequence). CDR3 length: 15 amino acids. With V trimmed by 3 bases and J by 2 bases, 5 bases remained unmatched. The CDR3 spells CASSIGASGAYEQYF. In nucleotides, the CDR3 is TGTGCCAGTAGTATTGGAGCTAGCGGGGCCTACGAGCAGTACTTC. Drawing the rest from reference TRBV19 and TRBJ2-7, the complete variable domain is DGGITQSPKYLFRKEGQNVTLSCEQNLNHDAMYWYRQDPGQGLRLIYYSQIVNDFQKGDIAEGYSVSREKKESFPLTVTSAQKNPTAFYLCASSIGASGAYEQYFGPGTRLTVT.

The chain joins TRBV28 to TRBJ1-3; 8 bases align to TRBD1. V lost 5 bases, J lost 0 bases, and 6 bases stayed unmatched. Germline V gene lookup returns CDR1 MDHEN and CDR2 SYDVKM. The CDR3 has 16 residues. CDR3 residues: CASSPGQAISGNTIYF. The DNA for the CDR3 is TGTGCCAGCAGTCCGGGACAGGCCATCTCTGGAAACACCATATATTTT.

The gene calls are TRBV10-3 and TRBJ1-1; D gene ambiguous. The CDR3 spans 13 residues. Germline lookup yields CDR1 ENHRY and CDR2 SYGVKD. V lost 6 bases and J 3 bases, leaving 11 bases between the germline ends. CDR3 nucleotides: TGTGCCATCAGCGGCCGGTCTGACACTGAAGCTTTCTTT. Translating gives CAISGRSDTEAFF.

The CDR3, as DNA: TGCGCCAGCAGCTTGGCCGGGAGGTACGAGCAGTACTTC. Translated: CASSLAGRYEQYF. This chain joins TRBV5-1 and TRBJ2-7; TRBD2 matches at 7 bases. V lost 0 bases and J lost 4; bases outside the gene matches: 1. The germline V gene has CDR1 SGHRS and CDR2 YFSETQ. The CDR3 runs to 13 residues.